This T cell receptor beta chain comes out of a study of T-cell reconstitution after alpha-beta-depleted transplantation in children. The TCRbeta library was prepared with unique molecular identifiers. Each CDR3 protein gets one entry after TCRdb re-called the PCR reads with MiXCR. This sample has about 510,000 distinct CDR3 sequences, with over 10% found just once. Trimming stripped 0 bases from V and 1 base from J, with 8 bases between. The CDR3 has 15 residues. Germline CDR1 reads SGHRS; CDR2 reads YFSETQ. In its sample, this clonotype was seen many times. Its matching antigen is unknown. Study-level points and caveats: Some patients' high day-60 TCRbeta diversity was traced to surviving recipient T cells and thymic progenitors. Reported findings indicate that, about two months after transplant, alpha-beta T cells came from several hundred expanded clones, which were derived from non-depleted graft cells. T-cell numbers and diversity one year post-transplant derived largely from freshly generated T cells.

The receptor was derived from a female patient aged 2 to 10 who had a stem cell transplant for aplastic anemia, so the T cells may come from the graft donor. Sequences were derived from PBMCs, mostly from graft donor cells, sampled 180 days after TCRalphabeta/CD19-depleted stem cell transplant. The chain recombines TRBV5-1 with TRBJ2-1, with D perhaps TRBD2 (5 bases). Here the CDR3 DNA reads TGCGCCAGCAGCTTGGCGGGGATATCCTACAATGAGCAGTTCTTC. Translating it yields CASSLAGISYNEQFF.